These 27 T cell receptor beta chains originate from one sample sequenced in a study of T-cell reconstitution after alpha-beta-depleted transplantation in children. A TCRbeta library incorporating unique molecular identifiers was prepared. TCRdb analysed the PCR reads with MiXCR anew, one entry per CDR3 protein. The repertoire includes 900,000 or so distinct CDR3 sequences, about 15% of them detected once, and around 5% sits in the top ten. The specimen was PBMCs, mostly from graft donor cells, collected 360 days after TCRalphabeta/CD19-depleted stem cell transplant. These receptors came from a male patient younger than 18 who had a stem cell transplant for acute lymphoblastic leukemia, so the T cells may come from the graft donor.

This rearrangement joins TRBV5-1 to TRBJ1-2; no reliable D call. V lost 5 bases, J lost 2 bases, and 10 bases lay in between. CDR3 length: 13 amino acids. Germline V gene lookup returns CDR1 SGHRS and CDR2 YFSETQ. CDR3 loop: CASSGRTNYGYTF. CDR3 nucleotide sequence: TGCGCCAGCAGTGGACGGACCAACTATGGCTACACCTTC.

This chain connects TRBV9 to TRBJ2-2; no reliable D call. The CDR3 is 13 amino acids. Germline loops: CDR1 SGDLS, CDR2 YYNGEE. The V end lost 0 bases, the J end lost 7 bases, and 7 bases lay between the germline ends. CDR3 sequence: CASSVGLRGELFF. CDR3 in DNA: TGTGCCAGCAGCGTAGGTCTCCGCGGGGAGCTGTTTTTT.

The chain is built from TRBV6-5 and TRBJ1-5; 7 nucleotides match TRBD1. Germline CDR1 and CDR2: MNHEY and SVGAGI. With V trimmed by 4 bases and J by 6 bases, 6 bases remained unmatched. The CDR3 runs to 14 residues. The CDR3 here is CASSSSTGTQPQHF. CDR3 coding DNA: TGTGCCAGCAGTTCCTCGACAGGGACTCAGCCCCAGCATTTT.

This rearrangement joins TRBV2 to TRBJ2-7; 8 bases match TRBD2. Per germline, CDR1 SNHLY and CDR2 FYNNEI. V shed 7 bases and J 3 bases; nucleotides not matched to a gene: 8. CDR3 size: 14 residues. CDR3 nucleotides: TGTGCCAGCAAGCGAGCGGGGGATAACTACGAGCAGTACTTC. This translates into CASKRAGDNYEQYF.

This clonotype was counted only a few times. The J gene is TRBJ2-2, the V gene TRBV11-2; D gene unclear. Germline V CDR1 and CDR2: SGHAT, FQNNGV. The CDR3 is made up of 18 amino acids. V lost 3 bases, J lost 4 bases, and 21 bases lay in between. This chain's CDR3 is CASSFPRVQIASTGELFF. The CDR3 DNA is TGTGCCAGCAGCTTTCCCCGGGTCCAGATTGCGAGCACCGGGGAGCTGTTTTTT.

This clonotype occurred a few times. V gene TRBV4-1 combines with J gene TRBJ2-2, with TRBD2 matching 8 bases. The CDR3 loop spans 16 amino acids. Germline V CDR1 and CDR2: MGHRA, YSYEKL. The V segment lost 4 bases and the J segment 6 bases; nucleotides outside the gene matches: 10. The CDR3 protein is CASSPTSGRKAGELFF. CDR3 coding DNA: TGCGCCAGCAGCCCCACTAGCGGTCGGAAGGCCGGGGAGCTGTTTTTT.

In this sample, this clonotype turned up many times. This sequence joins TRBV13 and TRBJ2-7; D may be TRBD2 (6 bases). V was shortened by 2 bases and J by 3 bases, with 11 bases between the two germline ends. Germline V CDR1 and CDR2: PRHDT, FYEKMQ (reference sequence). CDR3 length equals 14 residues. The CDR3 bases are TGTGCCAGCAGCTTACTAGCGCCTGTCTACGAGCAGTACTTC. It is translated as CASSLLAPVYEQYF.

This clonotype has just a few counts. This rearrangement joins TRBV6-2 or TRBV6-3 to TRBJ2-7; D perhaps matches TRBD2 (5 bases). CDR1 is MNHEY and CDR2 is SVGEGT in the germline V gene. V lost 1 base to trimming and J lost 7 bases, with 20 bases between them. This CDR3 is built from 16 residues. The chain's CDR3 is CASSYWLAKEAGEQYF. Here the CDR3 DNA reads TGTGCCAGCAGTTACTGGTTAGCGAAGGAGGCTGGAGAGCAGTACTTC.

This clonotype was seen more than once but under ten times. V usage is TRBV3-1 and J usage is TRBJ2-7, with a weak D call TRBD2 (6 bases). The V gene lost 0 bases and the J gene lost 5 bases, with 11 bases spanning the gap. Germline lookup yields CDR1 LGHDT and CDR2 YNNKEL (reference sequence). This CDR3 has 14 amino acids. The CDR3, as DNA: TGTGCCAGCAGCCAAGATTTAGCGGACCACGAGCAGTACTTC. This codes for CASSQDLADHEQYF.

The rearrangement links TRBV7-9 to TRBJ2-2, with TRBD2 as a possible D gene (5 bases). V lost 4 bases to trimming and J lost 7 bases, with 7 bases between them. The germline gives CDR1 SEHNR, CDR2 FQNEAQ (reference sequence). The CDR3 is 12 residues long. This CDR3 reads CASSSEGGELFF. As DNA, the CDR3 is TGTGCCAGCAGCTCTGAGGGCGGGGAGCTGTTTTTT.

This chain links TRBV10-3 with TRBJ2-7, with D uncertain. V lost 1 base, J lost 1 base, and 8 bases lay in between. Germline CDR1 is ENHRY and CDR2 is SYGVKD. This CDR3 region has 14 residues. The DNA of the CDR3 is TGTGCCATCAGTGAGTTCGGCGGTTCCTACGAGCAGTACTTC. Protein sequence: CAISEFGGSYEQYF.

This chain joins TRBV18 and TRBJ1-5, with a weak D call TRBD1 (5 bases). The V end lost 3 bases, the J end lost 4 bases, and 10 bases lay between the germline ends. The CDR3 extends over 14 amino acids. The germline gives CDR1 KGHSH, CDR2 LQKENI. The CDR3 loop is CASSPDQGNQPQHF. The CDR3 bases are TGTGCCAGCTCACCGGACCAGGGAAATCAGCCCCAGCATTTT.

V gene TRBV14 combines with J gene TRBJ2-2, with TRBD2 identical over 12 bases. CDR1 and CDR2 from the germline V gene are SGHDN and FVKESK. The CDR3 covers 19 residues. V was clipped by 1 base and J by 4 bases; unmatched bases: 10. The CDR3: CASSQARTSGIIATGELFF. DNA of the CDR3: TGTGCCAGCAGCCAAGCGAGGACTAGCGGGATTATCGCCACCGGGGAGCTGTTTTTT.

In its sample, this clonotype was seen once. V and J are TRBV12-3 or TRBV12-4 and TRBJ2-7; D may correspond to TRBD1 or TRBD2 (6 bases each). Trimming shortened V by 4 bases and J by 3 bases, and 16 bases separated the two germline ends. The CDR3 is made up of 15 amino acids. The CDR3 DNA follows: TGTGCCAGCAGTTCGAGGGGGGCCCCTTTCTACGAGCAGTACTTC. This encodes CASSSRGAPFYEQYF.

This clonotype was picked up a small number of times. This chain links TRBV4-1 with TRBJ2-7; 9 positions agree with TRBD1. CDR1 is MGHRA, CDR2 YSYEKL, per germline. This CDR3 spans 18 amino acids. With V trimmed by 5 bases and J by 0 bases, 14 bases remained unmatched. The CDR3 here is CASSFPGGQGFSSYEQYF. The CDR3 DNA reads TGCGCCAGCAGCTTCCCGGGGGGACAGGGTTTTTCCTCCTACGAGCAGTACTTC.

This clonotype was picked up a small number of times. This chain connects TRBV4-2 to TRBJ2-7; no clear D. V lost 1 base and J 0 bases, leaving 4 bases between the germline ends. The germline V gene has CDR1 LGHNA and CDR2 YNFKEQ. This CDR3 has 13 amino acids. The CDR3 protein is CASSQVLSYEQYF. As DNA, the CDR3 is TGTGCCAGCAGCCAAGTCCTCTCCTACGAGCAGTACTTC.

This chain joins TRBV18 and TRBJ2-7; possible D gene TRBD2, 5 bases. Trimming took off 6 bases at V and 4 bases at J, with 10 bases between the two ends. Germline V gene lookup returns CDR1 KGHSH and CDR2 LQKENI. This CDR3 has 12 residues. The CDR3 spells CASSEPGYEQYF. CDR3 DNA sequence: TGTGCCAGCTCCGAGCCGGGATACGAGCAGTACTTC.

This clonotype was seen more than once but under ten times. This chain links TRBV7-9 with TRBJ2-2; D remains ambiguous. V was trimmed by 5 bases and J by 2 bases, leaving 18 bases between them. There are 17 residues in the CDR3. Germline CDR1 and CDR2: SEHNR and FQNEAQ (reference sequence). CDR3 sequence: CASSPSEVPRNTGELFF. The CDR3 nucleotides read TGTGCCAGCAGCCCTAGTGAAGTCCCCAGAAACACCGGGGAGCTGTTTTTT.

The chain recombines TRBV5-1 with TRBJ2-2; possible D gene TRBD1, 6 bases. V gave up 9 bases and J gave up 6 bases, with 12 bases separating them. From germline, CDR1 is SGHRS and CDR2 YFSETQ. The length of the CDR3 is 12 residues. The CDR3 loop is CAITQGPGELFF. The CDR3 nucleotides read TGCGCCATCACTCAGGGGCCCGGGGAGCTGTTTTTT.

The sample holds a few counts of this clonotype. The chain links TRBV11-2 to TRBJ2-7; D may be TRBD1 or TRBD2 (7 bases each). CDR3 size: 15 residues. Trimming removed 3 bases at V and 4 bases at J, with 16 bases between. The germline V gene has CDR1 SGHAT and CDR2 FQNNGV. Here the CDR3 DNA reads TGTGCCAGCAGCTTTAGACAGGGAGGGTGGTACGAGCAGTACTTC. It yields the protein CASSFRQGGWYEQYF.

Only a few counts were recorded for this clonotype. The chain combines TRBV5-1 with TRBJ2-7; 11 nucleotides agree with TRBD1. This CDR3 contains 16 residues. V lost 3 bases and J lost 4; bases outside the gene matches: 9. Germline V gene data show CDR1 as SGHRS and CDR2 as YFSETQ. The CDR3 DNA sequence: TGCGCCAGCAGCTGGCCCTCGGGACAGGGGGTATACGAGCAGTACTTC. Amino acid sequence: CASSWPSGQGVYEQYF.

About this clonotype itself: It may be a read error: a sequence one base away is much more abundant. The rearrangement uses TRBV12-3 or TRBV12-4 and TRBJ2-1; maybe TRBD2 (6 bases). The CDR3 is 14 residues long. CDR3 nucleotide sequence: TGTGGCAGCAGTTTGCGGGGTTCGGCGAATGAGCAGTTCTTC. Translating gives CGSSLRGSANEQFF.

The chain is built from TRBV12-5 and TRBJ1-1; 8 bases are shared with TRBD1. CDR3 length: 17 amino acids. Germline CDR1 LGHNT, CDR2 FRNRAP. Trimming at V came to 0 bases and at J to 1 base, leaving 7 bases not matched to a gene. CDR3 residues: CASGLVLDREKNTEAFF. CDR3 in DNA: TGTGCTAGTGGTTTGGTTCTGGACAGGGAGAAGAACACTGAAGCTTTCTTT.

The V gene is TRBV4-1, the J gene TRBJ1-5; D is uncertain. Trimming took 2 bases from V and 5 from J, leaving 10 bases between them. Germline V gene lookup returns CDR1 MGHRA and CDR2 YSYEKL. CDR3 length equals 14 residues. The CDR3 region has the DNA TGCGCCAGCAGCCAATGGATCCTGGATCAGCCCCAGCATTTT. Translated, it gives CASSQWILDQPQHF.

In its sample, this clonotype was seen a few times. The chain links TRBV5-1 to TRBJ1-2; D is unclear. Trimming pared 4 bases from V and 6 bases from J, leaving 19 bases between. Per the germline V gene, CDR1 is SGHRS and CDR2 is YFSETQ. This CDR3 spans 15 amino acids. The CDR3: CASSPSRSTLDGYTF. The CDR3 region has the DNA TGCGCCAGCAGCCCTTCCCGATCTACCTTAGATGGCTACACCTTC.

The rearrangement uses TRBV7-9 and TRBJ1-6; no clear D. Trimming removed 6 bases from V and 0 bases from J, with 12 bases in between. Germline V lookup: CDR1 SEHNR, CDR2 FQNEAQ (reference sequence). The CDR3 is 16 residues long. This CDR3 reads CASSPDGSSYNSPLHF. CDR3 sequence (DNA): TGTGCCAGCAGTCCAGACGGGAGCTCCTATAATTCACCCCTCCACTTT.

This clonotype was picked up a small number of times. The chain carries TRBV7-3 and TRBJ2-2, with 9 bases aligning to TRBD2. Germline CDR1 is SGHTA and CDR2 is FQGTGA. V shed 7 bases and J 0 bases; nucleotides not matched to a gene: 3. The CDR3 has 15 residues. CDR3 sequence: CASTLAGSNTGELFF. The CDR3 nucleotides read TGTGCCAGCACCCTAGCGGGATCGAACACCGGGGAGCTGTTTTTT.